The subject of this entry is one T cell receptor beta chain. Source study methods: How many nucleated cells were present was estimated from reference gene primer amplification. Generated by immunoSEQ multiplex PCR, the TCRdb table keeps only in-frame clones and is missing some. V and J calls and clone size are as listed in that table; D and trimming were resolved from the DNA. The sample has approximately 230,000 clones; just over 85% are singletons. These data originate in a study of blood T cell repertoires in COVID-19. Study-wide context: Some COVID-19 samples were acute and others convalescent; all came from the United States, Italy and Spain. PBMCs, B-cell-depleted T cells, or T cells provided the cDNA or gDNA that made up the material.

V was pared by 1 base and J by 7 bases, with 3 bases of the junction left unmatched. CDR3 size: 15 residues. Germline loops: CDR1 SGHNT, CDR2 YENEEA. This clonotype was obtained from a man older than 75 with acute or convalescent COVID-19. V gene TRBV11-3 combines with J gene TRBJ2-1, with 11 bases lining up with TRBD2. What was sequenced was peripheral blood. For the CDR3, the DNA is TGTGCCAGCAGCTTAGGGTCTAGCGGGGGGAATGAGCAGTTCTTC. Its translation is CASSLGSSGGNEQFF. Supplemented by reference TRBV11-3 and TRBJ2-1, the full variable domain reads EAGVVQSPRYKIIEKKQPVAFWCNPISGHNTLYWYLQNLGQGPELLIRYENEEAVDDSQLPKDRFSAERLKGVDSTLKIQPAELGDSAVYLCASSLGSSGGNEQFFGPGTRLTVL.